Following are 9 T cell receptor beta chains from one sample sequenced in a study of regulatory T cells in long-lasting Graves disease. Both iRepertoire HTBI primers and Arm-PCR of CDR3 regions were used to build the TCR beta libraries. TCRdb recomputed calls from the multiplex PCR reads with MiXCR, one row per CDR3 protein. The repertoire holds 510,000 or so distinct CDR3 sequences, with about 12% as singletons. Time point noted: newly diagnosed GD, antithyroid drugs for less than 3 months. PBMC-extracted RNA yielded the TCR library. These data were likewise used in another study, on T cells in Graves' hyperthyroidism and ophthalmopathy.

The sequencing used peripheral blood mononuclear cells (PBMCs), collected at new diagnosis, from a patient treated with antithyroid drugs. These receptor sequences come from a woman in her twenties or thirties with Graves disease.

The chain recombines TRBV11-2 with TRBJ2-1, with 13 positions matching TRBD2. The V segment lost 2 bases and the J segment 8 bases; nucleotides outside the gene matches: 3. CDR3 length equals 15 residues. Germline loops: CDR1 SGHAT, CDR2 FQNNGV. CDR3 bases: TGTGCCAGCAGCTTAACTAGCGGGAGGGCCGATGAGCAGTTCTTC. Protein: CASSLTSGRADEQFF. The variable domain in full, with the rest retrieved from reference TRBV11-2 and TRBJ2-1, is EAGVAQSPRYKIIEKRQSVAFWCNPISGHATLYWYQQILGQGPKLLIQFQNNGVVDDSQLPKDRFSAERLKGVDSTLKIQPAKLEDSAVYLCASSLTSGRADEQFFGPGTRLTVL.

The CDR3 DNA reads TGTGCCAGCAGTTTATATCCAACTAATGAAAAACTGTTTTTT. Its translation is CASSLYPTNEKLFF. The chain combines TRBV27 with TRBJ1-4; D not resolved. From germline, CDR1 is MNHEY and CDR2 SMNVEV (reference sequence). There are 14 residues in the CDR3. The V end lost 1 base, the J end lost 0 bases, and 3 bases lay between the germline ends.

The sample holds many counts of this clonotype. The V and J genes are TRBV7-2 and TRBJ1-2; D perhaps matches TRBD1 (5 bases). The CDR3 spans 16 residues. Germline assignment: CDR1 SGHTA and CDR2 FQGNSA. V lost 1 base, J lost 3 bases, and 15 bases lay in between. For the CDR3, the DNA is TGTGCCAGCAGCTTAGACCCGGCAGGGTTCCACTATGGCTACACCTTC. Translated, it gives CASSLDPAGFHYGYTF.

The sample holds many counts of this clonotype. This chain connects TRBV2 to TRBJ2-2; 10 positions agree with TRBD1. The germline CDR1 and CDR2 sequences are SNHLY and FYNNEI. The CDR3 loop spans 14 amino acids. V shed 6 bases, J shed 5 bases, and the junction held 3 bases outside the gene matches. DNA of the CDR3: TGTGCCAGCAGGGGGACAGGGGAGACCGGGGAGCTGTTTTTT. Translating it yields CASRGTGETGELFF. The whole variable domain, remainder taken from reference TRBV2 and TRBJ2-2, is EPEVTQTPSHQVTQMGQEVILRCVPISNHLYFYWYRQILGQKVEFLVSFYNNEISEKSEIFDDQFSVERPDGSNFTLKIRSTKLEDSAMYFCASRGTGETGELFFGEGSRLTVL.

This clonotype was observed at least ten times. This chain links TRBV6-2 or TRBV6-3 with TRBJ2-2, with D possibly being TRBD1 (5 bases). Germline lookup yields CDR1 MNHEY and CDR2 SVGEGT. The CDR3 is 15 residues long. The germline V and J ends were trimmed by 7 bases and 6 bases, with 18 bases remaining between them. The CDR3: CASMVDRGSAGELFF. CDR3 bases: TGTGCCAGCATGGTGGATAGGGGCAGTGCCGGGGAGCTGTTTTTT.

Note on this clonotype: This clone may be a read error of a much larger clone one base away. The chain joins TRBV20-1 to TRBJ2-1, with D maybe TRBD2 (6 bases). Germline assignment: CDR1 DFQATT and CDR2 SNEGSKA (reference sequence). CDR3 length: 14 residues. The CDR3 region has the DNA TGCAGTGCTAGGTCCGGGAGCTCCTACAATGAGCCGTTCTTC. This sequence encodes CSARSGSSYNEPFF.

This clonotype was observed a handful of times. The chain has TRBV14 and TRBJ1-2; D is uncertain. Trimming left V 1 base short and J 8 bases short, with 11 bases between. CDR3 length: 13 residues. Germline V gene lookup returns CDR1 SGHDN and CDR2 FVKESK. In DNA, the CDR3 is TGTGCCAGCAGCCAAGTATTGGGAAGAGGCTACACCTTC. It codes for CASSQVLGRGYTF.

The J gene is TRBJ1-2, the V gene TRBV7-8, with 9 bases fitting TRBD1. The CDR3 is made up of 16 amino acids. With 3 bases clipped from V and 4 bases from J, the junction kept 9 bases outside the gene matches. Germline CDR1 is SGHVS and CDR2 is FQNEAQ. DNA for the CDR3: TGTGCCAGCAGCTTGTATGCGGGACAGGGCCTCTATGGCTACACCTTC. The encoded protein is CASSLYAGQGLYGYTF.

The sample holds a few counts of this clonotype. The conserved phenylalanine or tryptophan is not found at the CDR3 terminus, so this likely reflects a read error. This chain uses TRBV5-1 with TRBJ1-4; D is possibly TRBD1 (6 bases). The CDR3 has 14 residues. V shed 1 base and J shed 4 bases, with 8 bases lying between them. CDR1 SGHRS and CDR2 YFSETQ come from the germline V gene. The CDR3 is CASSLRTDNEKLFL. The CDR3, as DNA: TGCGCCAGCAGCTTGCGGACAGATAATGAAAAACTGTTTCTT.